The entry below gives a single T cell receptor beta chain sequence along with its context. What it binds is unknown. The CDR3 is 14 residues long. Trimming took 4 bases from V and 2 from J, leaving 9 bases between them. CDR1 is KGHSH, CDR2 LQKENI, per germline. This sample was taken from a study of OX40 agonist ivuxolimab in advanced cancers. Study-level information: From 23 to 79 years was the age range, with a mean of around 57 years, and 65% to 90% were male. Anti-PD-1, anti-PD-L1 or anti-CTLA-4 therapy given earlier was allowed, and about 38% had some.

Clones were sequenced by immunoSEQ multiplex PCR, and TCRdb holds only the in-frame ones, with some missing. The sample holds about 76,000 clones, roughly 87% seen once. Findings and limits, study-wide: Certain nonresponders additionally had low normalized T-cell clonal expansion.

The sequenced sample was CD4+ or CD8+ T cells sorted from blood, obtained in a trial of the OX40 agonist ivuxolimab. This TCR came from an adult with an advanced solid tumor such as melanoma, head and neck, liver or kidney cancer. V gene TRBV18 combines with J gene TRBJ1-5, with a tentative D call TRBD1 (5 bases). CDR3 protein: CASSQTAGNQPQHF. The CDR3 DNA is TGTGCCAGCTCACAGACAGCTGGCAATCAGCCCCAGCATTTT.